This TCR beta chain was observed in a study of cytomegalovirus exposure and HLA in healthy donors. Remarks on this clone: The antigen is undetermined.

Study results and caveats: HLA alleles were associated with roughly 15,000 TCR beta sequences in a later analysis at 0.05 false discovery rate. The HLA-A and HLA-B alleles of most subjects were reportedly predicted accurately from TCR beta sequences.

13 Jbeta primers and 60 Vbeta primers were used for the PCR. Profiling relied on immunoSEQ multiplex PCR, and the TCRdb table lists in-frame clones only, not all of them. The sample has some 150,000 clones; roughly 9% are singletons. Each donor's status was that of a healthy bone marrow donor. The CDR3 covers 15 residues. V lost 1 base and J lost 11, with 20 bases in between. CDR1 is SEHNR and CDR2 is FQNEAQ in the germline V gene (reference sequence). Sequencing was carried out using PBMCs. The chain uses TRBV7-9 and TRBJ2-5, with D tentatively TRBD1 (6 bases). The TCR originated in a woman between 40 and 50 years old in good health and CMV-seropositive. The CDR3: CASSLDGSRGPGQYF. The CDR3, as DNA: TGTGCCAGCAGCTTAGACGGTAGCAGGGGTCCTGGGCAGTACTTC. The whole variable domain, filled in from reference TRBV7-9 and TRBJ2-5, reads DTGVSQNPRHKITKRGQNVTFRCDPISEHNRLYWYRQTLGQGPEFLTYFQNEAQLEKSRLLSDRFSAERPKGSFSTLEIQRTEQGDSAMYLCASSLDGSRGPGQYFGPGTRLLVL.